This T cell receptor (beta chain) is drawn from a study of Graves' ophthalmopathy and Graves' hyperthyroidism. The sequenced template was RNA, covering the TCR beta CDR3 region. Following a first-round RT-PCR that used HTBI primers, a second-round multiplex PCR was carried out. TCRdb used MiXCR to reprocess the multiplex PCR reads, holding one entry per CDR3 protein. The data show under 400,000 distinct CDR3 sequences, roughly 15% seen once. The germline V gene has CDR1 MGHDK and CDR2 SYGVNS. The junction had 7 bases not matched to a gene; V was cut back by 5 bases and J by 8 bases. The CDR3 is 14 amino acids. Study-wide results and caveats: For separating ophthalmopathy from stable hyperthyroidism, a 13-signature model gave 87.88% sensitivity and approximately 80% specificity.

This clonotype was found many times. The antigen remains unidentified. Disease in donors with ophthalmopathy had moderate-to-severe activity, CAS ≥3, NOSPECS ≥4 and under 3 months' duration. Other autoimmune disease, uncontrolled infection, pregnancy and lactation led to exclusion. From fresh peripheral blood, 10 ml in volume, the PBMCs were obtained. The genes are TRBV25-1 and TRBJ2-2; 8 bases are a match to TRBD1. The sample was peripheral blood. The TCR sequence derives from an adult man with Graves' ophthalmopathy. CDR3 bases: TGTGCCAGCAGTCCCCCAGGGGGCGGGGGGGAGCTGTTTTTT. Amino acid sequence: CASSPPGGGGELFF.